The sequence of this TCR beta chain was determined in a study of immune cell composition in non-small cell lung cancer. Findings of the study overall: Squamous carcinomas (75%) more often had tumour-associated clones >0.5% than adenocarcinomas (around 33%).

Sequencing was performed with immunoSEQ multiplex PCR; in TCRdb, only in-frame clones are kept and a portion is missing. This sample has some 4,500 clones, with less than 75% found just once. The normal lung sample lay at least 3 cm, and maximally far, from the tumour. Frozen unsorted single-cell suspensions supplied the genomic DNA. Remarks on this clone: The antigen is not known.

Sequencing was performed on non-adjacent lung tissue. This clonotype was sampled from a human donor with non-small cell lung cancer.

The CDR3 is CASRYRAGDTEAFF. Here the CDR3 DNA reads TGTGCCAGCCGGTACAGGGCTGGGGACACTGAAGCTTTCTTT. The V gene is TRBV19, the J gene TRBJ1-1; tentative D call: TRBD1 (6 bases). The CDR3 is made up of 14 amino acids. In germline, CDR1 is LNHDA, CDR2 SQIVND (reference sequence). V lost 9 bases, J lost 3 bases, and 17 bases lay in between.